The rows below give T cell receptor beta chains drawn from one sample of a study of response to subunit inactivated influenza vaccine. A single record per CDR3 protein comes from TCRdb applying MiXCR to the RT-PCR reads. The sample includes 560,000 or so distinct CDR3 sequences, approximately 7.1% seen only once; the top ten take approximately 12%. The specimen was PBMCs from blood, collected around 2 years after vaccination. All receptors derive from a man aged 50 to 75 who received an inactivated influenza vaccine. Each CDR3 is given with its conserved first and last residue.

v_call cdr3_aa
TRBV5-6 CASNRQVNTEAFF
TRBV29-1 CSVRRDLLEETQYF
TRBV6-5 CASRRGYYGYTF
TRBV6-1 CASSRSGIGQETQYF
TRBV5-1 CASSLGGQRGNNEQFF
TRBV12-3/TRBV12-4 CASSSGQFTGELFF
TRBV15 CATSRDPATGNTIYF
TRBV7-2 CTSSPASRGKEQYF
TRBV3-1 CASSQDALAKNIQYF
TRBV10-3 CATQTSGSTDTQYF
TRBV6-1 CASSPEQGLTEAFF
TRBV28 CASSPTQGNQPQHF
TRBV5-5 CASSLVAGRGEKLFF
TRBV20-1 CSARDERSRNEQFF
TRBV20-1 CSAREAQTASKLFF
TRBV5-6 CASSLDFEAFF
TRBV12-3/TRBV12-4 CASINTGWTEAFF
TRBV12-3/TRBV12-4 CASSRGHFSGANVLTF
TRBV7-6 CASSPGTGVAYEQYF
TRBV15 CATSRDWGLSYNEQFF
TRBV28 CASSFIQGFQPQHF
TRBV9 CASSARLAGGYIEQFF
TRBV14 CASRQGQGHGYTF
TRBV7-2 CASSLAYHSNSPLHF
TRBV24-1 CATSQGTSYSTDTQYF
TRBV20-1 CSASGVLNQPQHF
TRBV20-1 CSARDDHRGSGYTF
TRBV20-1 CSAFTGSQETQYF
TRBV11-2 CASSVSYRGETQYF
TRBV7-8 CATTTDRWWSNQPQHF
TRBV4-2 CASSQDHGSYNEQFF
TRBV7-9 CASSNYRVRETQYF
TRBV27 CASSFRQNYEQYF
TRBV20-1 CSARDPGGRTDTQYF
TRBV4-2 CASSQERGRAVRYGYTF
TRBV10-3 CAIRALAGGTDTQYF
TRBV29-1 CSVDLGAFF
TRBV7-9 CASSSGQARGDTQYF
TRBV27 CASSLSTGVRSPLHF
TRBV12-3/TRBV12-4 CASSENRAGANVLTF
TRBV12-3/TRBV12-4 CASSLLGSVDEQFF
TRBV7-2 CASSLGQGASTEAFF
TRBV12-3/TRBV12-4 CASSFSGGNYGYTF
TRBV7-6 CASSPSGSPLTFHEQFF
TRBV5-1 CASSFTGPDGSPLHF
TRBV12-5 CASGLVRRGNSPLHF
TRBV7-2 CASSRDRVSGAAGGYTF
TRBV12-3/TRBV12-4 CASSLALRGSYNEQFF
TRBV20-1 CSARPRQGGAYEQYF
TRBV5-1 CASSLAGRGGDEQYF
TRBV7-2 CASSLVGRGALEYF
TRBV6-5 CASSQDRSTQYF
TRBV6-1 CASSLDYGAGYTF
TRBV7-9 CASSLHSTVSSYNEQFF
TRBV5-1 CASSPQGRSGELFF